These 28 T cell receptor beta chains originate from one sample sequenced in a study of blood T cells in healthy people across ages. PCR was performed a second time for about 6 to 11 cycles using a sample-barcoded 5' primer and a J-beta primer mix. TCRdb used MiXCR to reprocess the 5' RACE reads, holding one entry per CDR3 protein. The sample yields 750,000 to 950,000 distinct CDR3 sequences, approximately 24% seen once. These records were also assigned to another study, of T cells of mothers and their children.

Source material: blood. The source is a boy between 10 and 17 years old in good health.

This clonotype turned up a few times. The rearrangement joins TRBV5-5 to TRBJ1-6; D might be TRBD1 (6 bases). The germline V gene encodes CDR1 SGHKS and CDR2 YYEKEE (reference sequence). V shed 6 bases and J shed 10 bases, with 20 bases lying between them. The CDR3 covers 15 residues. The CDR3 protein is CASNLPGQFWSPLHF. The CDR3 nucleotides are TGTGCCAGCAACTTACCCGGACAGTTCTGGTCACCCCTCCACTTT.

In nucleotides, the CDR3 is TGTGCCACCAGCAAACGACAGGGGGTACGTGAAAAACTGTTTTTT. It is translated as CATSKRQGVREKLFF. The chain carries TRBV15 and TRBJ1-4, with TRBD1 matching 9 bases. The J segment lost 7 bases and the V segment lost 4 bases, leaving 7 bases of the junction unmatched. There are 15 residues in the CDR3. In germline, CDR1 is LNHNV, CDR2 YYDKDF (reference sequence).

This clonotype was detected only once. It may be a read error: a sequence one base away is much more abundant. The chain couples TRBV2 to TRBJ1-4; D is unclear. The CDR3 has 12 residues. Germline CDR1 reads SNHLY; CDR2 reads FYNNEI. Trimming took off 6 bases at V and 4 bases at J, with 6 bases between the two ends. The CDR3 sequence: CASSADNEKLFF. CDR3 DNA sequence: TGTGCCAGCAGCGCGGATAATGAAAAACTGTTTTTT.

This clonotype came up a few times. The V call is TRBV3-1, the J call TRBJ2-5, with 7 bases matching TRBD2. With 2 bases clipped from V and 3 bases from J, the junction kept 3 bases outside the gene matches. Germline V gene sequence: CDR1 LGHDT, CDR2 YNNKEL (reference sequence). This CDR3 comprises 14 residues. The CDR3 region is CASSQPGLKETQYF. Here the CDR3 DNA reads TGTGCCAGCAGCCAACCGGGACTAAAAGAGACCCAGTACTTC.

In its sample, this clonotype was seen a few times. V usage is TRBV14 and J usage is TRBJ2-7; 13 bases are shared with TRBD2. After removal of 4 bases from V and 5 bases from J, the junction contained 11 bases not matched to a gene. The germline V gene has CDR1 SGHDN and CDR2 FVKESK. The CDR3 is made up of 17 amino acids. CDR3 sequence reads: CASSPKGTSGAGNEQYF. CDR3 DNA: TGTGCCAGCAGCCCCAAAGGGACTAGCGGGGCCGGGAACGAGCAGTACTTC.

This chain uses TRBV7-2 with TRBJ2-7, with TRBD2 matching 8 bases. V lost 1 base, J lost 3 bases, and 8 bases stayed unmatched. CDR1 SGHTA and CDR2 FQGNSA come from the germline V gene. The CDR3 is 16 amino acids. In nucleotides, the CDR3 is TGTGCCAGCAGCTTAGTCTTCTCCGGGGGGGGCTACGAGCAGTACTTC. It translates to CASSLVFSGGGYEQYF. Full variable domain (outside the CDR3, taken from reference TRBV7-2 and TRBJ2-7): GAGVSQSPSNKVTEKGKDVELRCDPISGHTALYWYRQSLGQGLEFLIYFQGNSAPDKSGLPSDRFSAERTGGSVSTLTIQRTQQEDSAVYLCASSLVFSGGGYEQYFGPGTRLTVT.

The CDR3, as DNA: TGTGCCAGCAGGGGGACAGGGGAATTAACAGCCCAGTACTTC. Translating it yields CASRGTGELTAQYF. The V and J genes are TRBV12-3 or TRBV12-4 and TRBJ2-1; 10 nucleotides agree with TRBD1. The assigned J gene may be wrong: the sequence end matches TRBJ2-5 better. The CDR3 runs 14 residues.

About this clonotype: A read error is likely, as this CDR3 ends without the conserved phenylalanine or tryptophan. The chain links TRBV4-1 to TRBJ2-3; a weak D match, TRBD2 (5 bases). The V gene lost 0 bases and the J gene lost 0 bases, with 7 bases spanning the gap. The CDR3 runs 15 residues. From germline, CDR1 is MGHRA and CDR2 YSYEKL. For the CDR3, the DNA is TGCGCCAGCAGCCAAGAGGCTAGCAGCACAGATACGCAGTATCTT. Translating gives CASSQEASSTDTQYL.

There are a few counts of this clonotype. This chain links TRBV20-1 with TRBJ1-4, with D unclear. The V gene lost 6 bases and the J gene lost 8 bases, with 10 bases spanning the gap. CDR1 is DFQATT and CDR2 is SNEGSKA in the germline V gene (reference sequence). This CDR3 has 11 amino acids. CDR3 sequence reads: CSAVEGEKLFF. CDR3 DNA sequence: TGCAGTGCAGTTGAAGGGGAAAAACTGTTTTTT.

This clonotype was picked up a small number of times. This sequence joins TRBV2 and TRBJ2-5, with D unresolved. Between the trimmed V and J ends, which lost 7 bases and 5 bases, there was a span of 23 bases. This CDR3 has 16 amino acids. Germline CDR1 SNHLY, CDR2 FYNNEI. The CDR3 here is CASILQGGEIVETQYF. CDR3 in DNA: TGTGCCAGCATCCTACAAGGCGGAGAGATTGTGGAGACCCAGTACTTC.

This clonotype was observed a handful of times. This sequence joins TRBV2 and TRBJ1-1; 8 bases are a match to TRBD1. With V trimmed by 6 bases and J by 8 bases, 8 bases remained unmatched. Germline values: CDR1 SNHLY, CDR2 FYNNEI. The CDR3 is made up of 13 amino acids. The CDR3 DNA reads as TGTGCCAGCAGGAACGCAGGGGGCACGGAAGCTTTCTTT. Its protein product is CASRNAGGTEAFF.

For the CDR3, the DNA is TGTGCCAGCAGCTCGCTACGGGGGCCTCAAGAGACCCAGTACTTC. It codes for CASSSLRGPQETQYF. V usage is TRBV11-2 and J usage is TRBJ2-5; D is tentatively TRBD1 or TRBD2 (6 bases each). Trimming removed 4 bases at V and 2 bases at J, with 14 bases between. This CDR3 has 15 residues. CDR1 is SGHAT and CDR2 is FQNNGV in the germline V gene.

CDR3 in amino acids: CASSVGTGFDEQFF. The CDR3 DNA reads as TGTGCCAGCAGCGTAGGGACAGGGTTCGATGAGCAGTTCTTC. The chain combines TRBV9 with TRBJ2-1; 8 bases are shared with TRBD1. CDR3 length: 14 residues. In germline, CDR1 is SGDLS, CDR2 YYNGEE. J was trimmed by 8 bases and V by 0 bases; bases with no gene match: 4. The full variable domain, with the rest looked up from reference TRBV9 and TRBJ2-1, is DSGVTQTPKHLITATGQRVTLRCSPRSGDLSVYWYQQSLDQGLQFLIQYYNGEERAKGNILERFSAQQFPDLHSELNLSSLELGDSALYFCASSVGTGFDEQFFGPGTRLTVL.

This clonotype was detected only a few times. The chain joins TRBV6-1 to TRBJ2-5; 7 bases map to TRBD1. Germline CDR1 is MNHNS and CDR2 is SASEGT. The CDR3 runs to 13 residues. V trimming: 6 bases; J trimming: 3 bases; junction bases outside the gene matches: 4. As DNA, the CDR3 is TGTGCCAGCAGGGAACAGGGGAAAGAGACCCAGTACTTC. This codes for CASREQGKETQYF.

The chain has TRBV19 and TRBJ2-7, with D maybe TRBD1 (6 bases). CDR3 size: 16 residues. The germline CDR1 and CDR2 sequences are LNHDA and SQIVND (reference sequence). V dropped 4 bases and J dropped 3 bases, with 19 bases sitting between them. CDR3 DNA: TGTGCCAGTAGTAGAGGGCCAGTAGGGACAAACTACGAGCAGTACTTC. It specifies CASSRGPVGTNYEQYF. Drawing the rest from reference TRBV19 and TRBJ2-7, the complete variable domain is DGGITQSPKYLFRKEGQNVTLSCEQNLNHDAMYWYRQDPGQGLRLIYYSQIVNDFQKGDIAEGYSVSREKKESFPLTVTSAQKNPTAFYLCASSRGPVGTNYEQYFGPGTRLTVT.

The rearrangement joins TRBV5-1 to TRBJ2-5, with 7 nucleotides matching TRBD1. Germline CDR1 and CDR2: SGHRS and YFSETQ. CDR3 length: 13 amino acids. With V trimmed by 4 bases and J by 11 bases, 11 bases remained unmatched. The DNA of the CDR3 is TGCGCCAGCAGCGGGGGACAGTGGGGTGAGCAGTACTTC. Protein sequence: CASSGGQWGEQYF.

This chain links TRBV10-3 with TRBJ1-4; no firm D call. CDR1 and CDR2 from the germline V gene are ENHRY and SYGVKD. Trimming took 3 bases from V and 7 from J, leaving 12 bases between them. There are 14 residues in the CDR3. CDR3 nucleotide sequence: TGTGCCATCAGTGACCCAGGTATTGGTGAAAAACTGTTTTTT. Protein product: CAISDPGIGEKLFF.

V and J are TRBV29-1 and TRBJ2-5; possibly TRBD2 for D (6 bases). The length of the CDR3 is 13 residues. Trimming pared 7 bases from V and 6 bases from J, leaving 18 bases between. In germline, CDR1 is SQVTM, CDR2 ANQGSEA. CDR3 residues: CSGRLVLAKTQYF. In DNA, the CDR3 is TGCAGCGGCCGACTAGTATTAGCGAAGACCCAGTACTTC.

A few counts support this clonotype. The V call is TRBV30, the J call TRBJ2-6; 11 positions agree with TRBD1. With V trimmed by 2 bases and J by 2 bases, 8 bases remained unmatched. The germline gives CDR1 GTSNPN, CDR2 SVGIG (reference sequence). The CDR3 totals 18 residues. The CDR3 DNA sequence: TGTGCCTGGAGTCGGACGGGACAGGGGGAAGCTGGGGCCAACGTCCTGACTTTC. Encoded protein: CAWSRTGQGEAGANVLTF. Variable domain in full (rest from reference TRBV30 and TRBJ2-6): SQTIHQWPATLVQPVGSPLSLECTVEGTSNPNLYWYRQAAGRGLQLLFYSVGIGQISSEVPQNLSASRPQDRQFILSSKKLLLSDSGFYLCAWSRTGQGEAGANVLTFGAGSRLTVL.

In this sample, this clonotype turned up a few times. This sequence joins TRBV25-1 and TRBJ2-2; D gene uncertain. Germline V lookup: CDR1 MGHDK, CDR2 SYGVNS. The V end lost 4 bases, the J end lost 3 bases, and 9 bases lay between the germline ends. The CDR3 length is 14 residues. The CDR3 spells CASSATGYTGELFF. As DNA, the CDR3 is TGTGCCAGCAGTGCGACTGGGTACACCGGGGAGCTGTTTTTT. Full variable domain (outside the CDR3, taken from reference TRBV25-1 and TRBJ2-2): EADIYQTPRYLVIGTGKKITLECSQTMGHDKMYWYQQDPGMELHLIHYSYGVNSTEKGDLSSESTVSRIRTEHFPLTLESARPSHTSQYLCASSATGYTGELFFGEGSRLTVL.

The chain is built from TRBV27 and TRBJ2-5; TRBD1 matches at 11 bases. V gave up 4 bases and J gave up 4 bases; unmatched junction bases: 8. CDR3 size: 16 residues. Germline-derived CDR1 and CDR2 are MNHEY and SMNVEV (reference sequence). The CDR3 region is CASSSAGTGGRETQYF. CDR3 DNA: TGTGCCAGCAGTTCGGCCGGGACAGGGGGTAGAGAGACCCAGTACTTC.

The table lists this clonotype with a few counts. V and J are TRBV7-6 and TRBJ2-3; 9 bases map to TRBD2. The CDR3 is 13 amino acids. Germline V gene sequence: CDR1 SGHVS, CDR2 FNYEAQ. Trimming removed 5 bases from V and 6 bases from J; junction bases left unmatched: 3. CDR3 protein: CASSKRGADTQYF. In DNA form, the CDR3 reads TGTGCCAGCAGCAAGCGGGGGGCGGATACGCAGTATTTT. Looking up the rest from reference TRBV7-6 and TRBJ2-3 gives the full variable domain: GAGVSQSPRYKVTKRGQDVALRCDPISGHVSLYWYRQALGQGPEFLTYFNYEAQQDKSGLPNDRFSAERPEGSISTLTIQRTEQRDSAMYRCASSKRGADTQYFGPGTRLTVL.

This clonotype was picked up many times. The chain links TRBV4-2 to TRBJ1-4; D might be TRBD1 (5 bases). The V end lost 3 bases, the J end lost 1 base, and 15 bases lay between the germline ends. Per germline, CDR1 LGHNA and CDR2 YNFKEQ. The CDR3 is 17 residues long. The CDR3 loop reads CASSHTGGEGTNEKLFF. For the CDR3, the DNA is TGTGCCAGCAGCCACACAGGTGGGGAAGGAACTAATGAAAAACTGTTTTTT.

This chain links TRBV29-1 with TRBJ2-5; the match to TRBD1 covers 10 bases. Germline values: CDR1 SQVTM, CDR2 ANQGSEA. J gave up 1 base and V 3 bases, and 2 bases lay outside the gene matches. The CDR3 sequence is 14 residues long. The CDR3 sequence: CSVDGDRGQETQYF. The CDR3 bases are TGCAGCGTTGATGGGGACAGGGGCCAAGAGACCCAGTACTTC.

The chain carries TRBV5-1 and TRBJ2-3; TRBD2 agrees at 7 bases. After removal of 1 base from V and 1 base from J, the junction contained 6 bases not matched to a gene. Germline CDR1 reads SGHRS; CDR2 reads YFSETQ. CDR3 length: 16 amino acids. CDR3 region: CASSLSGVGGTDTQYF. The CDR3 DNA sequence: TGCGCCAGCAGCTTGAGCGGGGTGGGCGGCACAGATACGCAGTATTTT.

This clonotype appeared a few times. This sequence joins TRBV6-5 and TRBJ2-5, with D possibly being TRBD2 (7 bases). V lost 0 bases and J 0 bases, leaving 17 bases between the germline ends. Germline V gene sequence: CDR1 MNHEY, CDR2 SVGAGI. The CDR3 extends over 18 amino acids. The CDR3 here is CASSYSRGGGEYQETQYF. CDR3 nucleotide sequence: TGTGCCAGCAGTTACTCCCGAGGGGGGGGAGAGTACCAAGAGACCCAGTACTTC.

The V and J genes are TRBV18 and TRBJ2-5, with a possible D match to TRBD2 (5 bases). The germline V and J ends were trimmed by 2 bases and 3 bases, with 16 bases remaining between them. The CDR3 sequence is 16 residues long. Per germline, CDR1 KGHSH and CDR2 LQKENI. CDR3 in amino acids: CASSPFTSSGKETQYF. DNA for the CDR3: TGTGCCAGCTCACCATTCACGTCCAGCGGTAAAGAGACCCAGTACTTC. Based on the CDR3 plus reference TRBV18 and TRBJ2-5, the full variable domain is NAGVMQNPRHLVRRRGQEARLRCSPMKGHSHVYWYRQLPEEGLKFMVYLQKENIIDESGMPKERFSAEFPKEGPSILRIQQVVRGDSAAYFCASSPFTSSGKETQYFGPGTRLLVL.

This clonotype was counted a few times. The chain carries TRBV11-2 and TRBJ2-2, with 9 positions matching TRBD2. The CDR3 has 16 residues. CDR1 is SGHAT, CDR2 FQNNGV, per germline. V dropped 1 base and J dropped 5; count of bases not matched to a gene: 5. CDR3 region: CASSLVAGAVTGELFF. DNA for the CDR3: TGTGCCAGCAGCTTAGTAGCGGGGGCCGTGACCGGGGAGCTGTTTTTT.